This TCR beta chain was captured in a study of shared T cell receptors in the human thymus. V lost 1 base to trimming and J lost 3 bases; unmatched junction nucleotides: 1. Germline V gene lookup returns CDR1 MNHEY and CDR2 SVGAGI. This CDR3 spans 15 amino acids. TCRdb keeps only in-frame clones here, not all; method: immunoSEQ multiplex PCR. The profile shows hundreds of thousands of clones, more than 75% of them singletons. The same sample was also studied in work on human thymus T cells.

This receptor was identified in a boy under three years old with a congenital heart defect. Material: thymocytes. V gene TRBV6-5 combines with J gene TRBJ1-3, with 9 nucleotides matching TRBD1. CDR3 DNA sequence: TGTGCCAGCAGTTACTACAGGGGGCGTGGAAACACCATATATTTT. This codes for CASSYYRGRGNTIYF.